The clone carrying this T cell receptor beta chain was seen a handful of times. What it binds is unknown. This sample is part of a study of cytomegalovirus exposure and HLA in healthy donors. Study results and limitations: Rare TCR sequences dominated, though some public TCRs recurred in many donors. At a 0.05 false discovery rate, a later analysis found approximately 15,000 TCR beta sequences to be associated with HLA alleles. Later analysis placed DRB1 highest and HLA-C lowest in TCR association rates, which differed by HLA locus.

Primers included in the PCR were 60 Vbeta and 13 Jbeta primers. The assay was immunoSEQ multiplex PCR, and TCRdb's table has in-frame clones only and misses some. The sample has some 140,000 clones, 75% to 85% seen once. This clonotype originated in a female donor in good health and CMV-seronegative. The sequenced material came from PBMCs.

The CDR3 DNA reads as TGTGCCAGCACCTCCGACAGAAACACCGGGGAGCTGTTTTTT. This encodes CASTSDRNTGELFF. The chain is built from TRBV6-5 and TRBJ2-2; TRBD1 might be the D (5 bases). The CDR3 covers 14 residues. V was trimmed by 7 bases and J by 2 bases, leaving 11 bases between them. Germline V gene sequence: CDR1 MNHEY, CDR2 SVGAGI.